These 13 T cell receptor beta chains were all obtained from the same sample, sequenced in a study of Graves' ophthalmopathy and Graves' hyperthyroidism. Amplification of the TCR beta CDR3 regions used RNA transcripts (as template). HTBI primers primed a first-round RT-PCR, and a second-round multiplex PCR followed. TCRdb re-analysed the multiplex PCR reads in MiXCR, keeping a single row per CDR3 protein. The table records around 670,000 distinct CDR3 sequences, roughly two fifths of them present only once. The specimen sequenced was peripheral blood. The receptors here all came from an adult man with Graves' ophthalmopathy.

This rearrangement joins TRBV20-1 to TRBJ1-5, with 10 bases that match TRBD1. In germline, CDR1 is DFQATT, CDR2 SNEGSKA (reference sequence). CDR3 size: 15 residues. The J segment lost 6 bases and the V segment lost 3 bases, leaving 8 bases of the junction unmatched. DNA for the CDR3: TGCAGTGCTAGGTTGAGACAGGGGGCAGGTCAGCCCCAGCATTTT. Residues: CSARLRQGAGQPQHF.

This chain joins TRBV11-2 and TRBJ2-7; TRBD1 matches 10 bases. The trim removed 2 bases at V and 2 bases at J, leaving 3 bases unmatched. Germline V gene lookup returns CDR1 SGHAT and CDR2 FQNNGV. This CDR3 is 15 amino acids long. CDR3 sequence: CASSLWGQGTYEQYF. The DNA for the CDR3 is TGTGCCAGCAGCTTATGGGGACAGGGGACCTACGAGCAGTACTTC.

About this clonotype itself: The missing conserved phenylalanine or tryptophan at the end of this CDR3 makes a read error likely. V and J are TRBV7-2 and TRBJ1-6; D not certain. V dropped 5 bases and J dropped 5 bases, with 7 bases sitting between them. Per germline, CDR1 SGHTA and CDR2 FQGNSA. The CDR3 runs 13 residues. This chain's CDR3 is CASSVGDNSPLHL. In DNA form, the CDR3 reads TGTGCCAGCAGCGTGGGAGATAATTCACCCCTCCACCTT.

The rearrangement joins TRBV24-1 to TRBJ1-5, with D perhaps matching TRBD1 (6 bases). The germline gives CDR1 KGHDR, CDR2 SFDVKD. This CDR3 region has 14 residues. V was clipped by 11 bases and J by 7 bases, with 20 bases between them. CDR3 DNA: TGTGCCAGCAGCTTATCAGGGACACGGCAGCCCCAGCATTTT. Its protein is CASSLSGTRQPQHF.

The CDR3 reads CASSQVAGESEQYF. In nucleotides, the CDR3 is TGTGCCAGCAGCCAAGTCGCGGGAGAGAGCGAGCAGTACTTC. This sequence joins TRBV14 and TRBJ2-7, with 7 bases identical to TRBD2. The V gene end was trimmed by 1 base and the J gene end by 6 bases; junction bases not matched to a gene: 6. The CDR3 is 14 residues long. The V gene's germline CDR1 is SGHDN and CDR2 FVKESK.

CDR3 DNA: TGTGCCAGCAGCGTTGAAAACCGGCCCTACGAGCAGTACTTC. This encodes CASSVENRPYEQYF. V is TRBV11-1 and J is TRBJ2-7, with D unresolved. The CDR3 covers 14 residues. V was pared by 5 bases and J by 2 bases, with 13 bases between. In germline, CDR1 is SGHAT, CDR2 FQDESV (reference sequence).

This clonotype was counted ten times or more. CDR3 sequence reads: CASSRDKKAFF. The CDR3 nucleotides are TGTGCCAGCAGCAGAGACAAGAAAGCTTTCTTT. The chain has TRBV10-3 and TRBJ1-1; no clear D gene. Trimming shortened V by 10 bases and J by 9 bases, and 15 bases separated the two germline ends. CDR1 ENHRY and CDR2 SYGVKD come from the germline V gene. The CDR3 loop spans 11 amino acids.

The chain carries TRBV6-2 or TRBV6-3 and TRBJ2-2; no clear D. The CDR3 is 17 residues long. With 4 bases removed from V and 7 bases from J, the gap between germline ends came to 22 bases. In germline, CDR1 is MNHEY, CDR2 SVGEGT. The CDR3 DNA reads TGTGCCAGCAGTTCCAACTCTACCAAACGGCTCATCGGGGAGCTGTTTTTT. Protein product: CASSSNSTKRLIGELFF.

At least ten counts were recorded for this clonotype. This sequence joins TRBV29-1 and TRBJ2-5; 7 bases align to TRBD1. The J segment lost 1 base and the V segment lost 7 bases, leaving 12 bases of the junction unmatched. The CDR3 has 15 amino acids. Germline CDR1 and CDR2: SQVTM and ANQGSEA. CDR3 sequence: CSGMLMGQSQETQYF. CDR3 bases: TGCAGCGGGATGTTGATGGGACAGTCCCAAGAGACCCAGTACTTC.

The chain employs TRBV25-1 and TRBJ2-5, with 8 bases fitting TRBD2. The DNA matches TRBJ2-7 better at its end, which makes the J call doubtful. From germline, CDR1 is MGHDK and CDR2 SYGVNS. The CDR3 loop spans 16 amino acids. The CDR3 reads CASSQGVRGRFYEQYF. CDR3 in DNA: TGTGCCAGCAGCCAAGGGGTTCGCGGGAGGTTCTACGAGCAGTACTTC.

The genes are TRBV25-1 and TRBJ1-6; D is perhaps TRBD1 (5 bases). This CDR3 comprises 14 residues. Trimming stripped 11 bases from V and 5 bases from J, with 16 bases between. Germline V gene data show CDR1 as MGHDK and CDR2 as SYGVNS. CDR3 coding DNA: TGTGCCTGGACCCGGACATTGCATAATTCACCCCTCCACTTT. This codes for CAWTRTLHNSPLHF. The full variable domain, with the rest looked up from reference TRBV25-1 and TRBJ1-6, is EADIYQTPRYLVIGTGKKITLECSQTMGHDKMYWYQQDPGMELHLIHYSYGVNSTEKGDLSSESTVSRIRTEHFPLTLESARPSHTSQYLCAWTRTLHNSPLHFGNGTRLTVT.

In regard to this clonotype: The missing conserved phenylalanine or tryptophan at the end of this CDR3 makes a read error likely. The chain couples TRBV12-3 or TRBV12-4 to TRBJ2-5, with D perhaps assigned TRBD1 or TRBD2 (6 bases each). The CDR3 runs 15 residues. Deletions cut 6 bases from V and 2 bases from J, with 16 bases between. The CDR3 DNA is TGTGCCAGCAGGACGAGGGGGGTCCTTCAAGAGACCCAGTACTGC. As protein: CASRTRGVLQETQYC.

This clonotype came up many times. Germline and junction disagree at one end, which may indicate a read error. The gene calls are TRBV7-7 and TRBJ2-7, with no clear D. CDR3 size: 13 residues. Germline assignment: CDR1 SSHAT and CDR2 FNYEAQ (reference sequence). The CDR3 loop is CASSLDISYEQYF. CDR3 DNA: TGTGCTAGCAGCTTAGACATCTCCTACGAGCAGTACTTC.